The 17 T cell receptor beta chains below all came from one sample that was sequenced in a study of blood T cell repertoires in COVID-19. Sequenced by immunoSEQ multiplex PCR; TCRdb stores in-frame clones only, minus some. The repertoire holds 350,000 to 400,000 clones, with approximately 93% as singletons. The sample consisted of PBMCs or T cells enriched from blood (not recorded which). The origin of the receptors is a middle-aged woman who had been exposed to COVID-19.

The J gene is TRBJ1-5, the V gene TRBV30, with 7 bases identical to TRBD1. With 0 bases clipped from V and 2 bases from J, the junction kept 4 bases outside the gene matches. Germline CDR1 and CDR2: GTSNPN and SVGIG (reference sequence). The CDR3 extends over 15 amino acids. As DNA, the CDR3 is TGTGCCTGGAGTGTCCGGGACAGCCGCAATCAGCCCCAGCATTTT. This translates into CAWSVRDSRNQPQHF.

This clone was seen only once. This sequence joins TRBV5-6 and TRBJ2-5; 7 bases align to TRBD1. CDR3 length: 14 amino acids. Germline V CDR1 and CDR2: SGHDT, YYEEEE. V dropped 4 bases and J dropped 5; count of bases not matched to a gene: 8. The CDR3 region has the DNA TGTGCCAGCAGCACAACGACAGGGTGGGAGACCCAGTACTTC. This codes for CASSTTTGWETQYF.

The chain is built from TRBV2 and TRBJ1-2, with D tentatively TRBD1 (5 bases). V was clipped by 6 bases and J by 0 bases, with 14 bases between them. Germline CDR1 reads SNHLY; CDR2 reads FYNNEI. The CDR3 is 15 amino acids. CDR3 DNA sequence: TGTGCCAGCAGGTTGGAAGCAGGGACTAACTATGGCTACACCTTC. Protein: CASRLEAGTNYGYTF.

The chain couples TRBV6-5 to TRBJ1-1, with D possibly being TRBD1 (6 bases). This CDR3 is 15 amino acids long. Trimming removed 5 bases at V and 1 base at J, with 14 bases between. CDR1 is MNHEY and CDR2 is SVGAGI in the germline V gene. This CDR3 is CASSRVDRPNTEAFF. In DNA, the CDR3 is TGTGCCAGCAGTCGAGTTGACAGGCCGAACACTGAAGCTTTCTTT.

Here the CDR3 reads CASSLGLAGGVSAKNIQYF. CDR3 sequence (DNA): TGTGCCAGCAGCTTAGGTTTGGCGGGAGGGGTGTCAGCCAAAAACATTCAGTACTTC. The chain carries TRBV7-8 and TRBJ2-4, with TRBD2 matching 9 bases. V gave up 1 base and J gave up 0 bases; unmatched junction bases: 10. There are 19 residues in the CDR3. CDR1 is SGHVS, CDR2 FQNEAQ, per germline.

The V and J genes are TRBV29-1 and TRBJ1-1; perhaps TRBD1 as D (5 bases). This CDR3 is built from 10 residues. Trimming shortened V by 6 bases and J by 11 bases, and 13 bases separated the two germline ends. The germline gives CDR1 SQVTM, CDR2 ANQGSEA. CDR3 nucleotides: TGCAGCGTCAGGGATCTTGGGGCTTTCTTT. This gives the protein CSVRDLGAFF.

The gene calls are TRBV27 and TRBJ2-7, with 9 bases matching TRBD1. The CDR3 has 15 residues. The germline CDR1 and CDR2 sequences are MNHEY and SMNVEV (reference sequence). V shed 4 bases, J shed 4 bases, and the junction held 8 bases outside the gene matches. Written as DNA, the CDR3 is TGTGCCAGCAGTTCTTACCCGGGACAGGGTTACGAGCAGTACTTC. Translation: CASSSYPGQGYEQYF.

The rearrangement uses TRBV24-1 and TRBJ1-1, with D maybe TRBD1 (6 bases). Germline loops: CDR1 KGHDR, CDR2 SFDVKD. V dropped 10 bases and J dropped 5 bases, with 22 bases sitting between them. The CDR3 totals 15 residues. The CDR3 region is CATPTHQGGGTEAFF. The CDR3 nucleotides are TGTGCCACTCCTACTCATCAAGGGGGTGGGACTGAAGCTTTCTTT.

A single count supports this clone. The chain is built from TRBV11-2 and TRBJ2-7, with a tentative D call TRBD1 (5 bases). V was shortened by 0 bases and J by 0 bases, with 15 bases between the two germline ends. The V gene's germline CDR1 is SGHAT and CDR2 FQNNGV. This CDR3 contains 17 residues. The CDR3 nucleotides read TGTGCCAGCAGCTTAGAACTTCGGGCAGGGCGCTCCTACGAGCAGTACTTC. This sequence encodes CASSLELRAGRSYEQYF.

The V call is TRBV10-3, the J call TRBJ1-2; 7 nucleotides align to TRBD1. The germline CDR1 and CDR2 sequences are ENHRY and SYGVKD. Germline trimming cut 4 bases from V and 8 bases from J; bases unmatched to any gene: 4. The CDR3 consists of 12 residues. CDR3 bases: TGTGCCATCAGTGGTACAGGGGTGGGCTACACCTTC. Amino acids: CAISGTGVGYTF.

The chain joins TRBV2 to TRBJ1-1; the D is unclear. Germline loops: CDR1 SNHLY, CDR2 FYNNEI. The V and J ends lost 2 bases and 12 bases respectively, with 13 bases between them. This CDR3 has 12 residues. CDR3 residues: CASSEPTEGSFF. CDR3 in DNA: TGTGCCAGCAGTGAACCAACAGAGGGTTCTTTCTTT.

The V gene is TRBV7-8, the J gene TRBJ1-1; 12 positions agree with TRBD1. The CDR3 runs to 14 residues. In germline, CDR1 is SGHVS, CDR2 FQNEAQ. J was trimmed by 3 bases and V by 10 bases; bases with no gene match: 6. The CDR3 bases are TGTGCCACCAGGGACAGGGGGCCAGACACTGAAGCTTTCTTT. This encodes CATRDRGPDTEAFF.

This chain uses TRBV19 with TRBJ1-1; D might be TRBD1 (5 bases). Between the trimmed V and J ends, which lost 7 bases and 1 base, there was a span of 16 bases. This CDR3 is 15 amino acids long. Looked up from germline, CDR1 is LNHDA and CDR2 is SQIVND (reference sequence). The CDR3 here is CASKGIGVENTEAFF. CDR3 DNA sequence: TGTGCCAGTAAAGGTATAGGGGTCGAGAACACTGAAGCTTTCTTT.

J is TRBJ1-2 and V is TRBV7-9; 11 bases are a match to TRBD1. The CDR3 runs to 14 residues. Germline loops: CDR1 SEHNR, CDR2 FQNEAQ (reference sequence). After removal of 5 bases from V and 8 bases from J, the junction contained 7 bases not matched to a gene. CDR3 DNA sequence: TGTGCCAGCAGCACCGGGACAGGGGGAACGGGCTACACCTTC. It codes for CASSTGTGGTGYTF.

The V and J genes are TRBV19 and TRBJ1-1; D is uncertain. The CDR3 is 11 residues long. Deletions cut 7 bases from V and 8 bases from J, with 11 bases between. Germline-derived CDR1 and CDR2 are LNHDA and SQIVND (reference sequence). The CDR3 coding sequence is TGTGCCAGTAAAATGAACCGGGAAGCTTTCTTT. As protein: CASKMNREAFF.

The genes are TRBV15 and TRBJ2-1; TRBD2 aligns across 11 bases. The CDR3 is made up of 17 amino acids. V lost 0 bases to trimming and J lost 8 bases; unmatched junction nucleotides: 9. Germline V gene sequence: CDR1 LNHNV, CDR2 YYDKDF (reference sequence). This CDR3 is CATSRDRILAGGHEQFF. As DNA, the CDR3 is TGTGCCACCAGCAGAGATCGAATTCTAGCGGGGGGTCATGAGCAGTTCTTC.

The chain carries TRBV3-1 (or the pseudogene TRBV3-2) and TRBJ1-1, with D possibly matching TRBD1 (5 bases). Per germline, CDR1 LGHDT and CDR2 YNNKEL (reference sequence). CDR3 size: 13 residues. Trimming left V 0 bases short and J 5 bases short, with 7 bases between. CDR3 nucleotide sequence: TGTGCCAGCAGCCAAGACCCAGGGACTGAAGCTTTCTTT. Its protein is CASSQDPGTEAFF.